Below, one T cell receptor beta chain is given with its context. What it binds is unknown. These data belong to a study of T-cell memory formation after mild COVID-19. TCRdb independently ran MiXCR on the 5' RACE reads; one entry per CDR3 protein. The table lists 400,000 to 500,000 distinct CDR3 sequences, around 24% of them singletons, with around 8.7% in the top ten. Study findings and constraints: Largely, contracting CD4+ clones fell within CM and EM, and contracting CD8+ clones within EMRA.

Sequenced: PBMCs or a T cell subset sorted from them (not recorded which). This TCR was sampled from an adult woman who had mild COVID-19 (a few samples of this study predate the infection). Cell type and time point are not known.

The CDR3 DNA follows: TGTGCCACCAGTTCAACCGGACTAGCGGGATGGGGCACAGATACGCAGTATTTT. Protein: CATSSTGLAGWGTDTQYF. The rearrangement links TRBV24-1 to TRBJ2-3, with 12 bases fitting TRBD2. CDR3 length: 18 amino acids. Germline CDR1 and CDR2: KGHDR and SFDVKD. The V and J ends lost 6 bases and 1 base, in that order; junction bases with no gene match: 10.